A selection of T cell receptor beta chains follows, all from one sample in a study of OX40 agonist ivuxolimab in advanced cancers. Data came from immunoSEQ multiplex PCR; TCRdb stores just in-frame clones and leaves some out. This table has roughly 28,000 clones, about 83% appearing once. Sequencing used CD4+ or CD8+ T cells sorted from blood, obtained in a trial of the OX40 agonist ivuxolimab. The receptors originated from an adult with an advanced solid tumor such as melanoma, head and neck, liver or kidney cancer. CDR3s include the opening cysteine and the closing phenylalanine or tryptophan. D genes are given only for firm matches. The size field is filled for only some rows; it gives once, few, many or a size class.

d_gene: .; j_gene: TRBJ2-1; abundance: few; v_gene: TRBV6-1; CDR3nt: TGTGCCAGCAGAAACAGCTACAATGAGCAGTTCTTC; CDR3aa: CASRNSYNEQFF
d_gene: .; j_gene: TRBJ1-4; abundance: once; v_gene: TRBV4-1; CDR3nt: TGCGCCAGCAGCCAAGACTTAGCAAGAGAAAAACTGTTTTTT; CDR3aa: CASSQDLAREKLFF
d_gene: .; j_gene: TRBJ1-1; abundance: .; v_gene: TRBV4-2; CDR3nt: TGTGCCAGCAGCCGGGACGGTGGCGCCACTGAAGCTTTCTTT; CDR3aa: CASSRDGGATEAFF
d_gene: .; j_gene: TRBJ1-5; abundance: .; v_gene: TRBV4-1; CDR3nt: TGCGCCAGCAGCCAACTCACGGATCAGCCCCAGCATTTT; CDR3aa: CASSQLTDQPQHF
d_gene: .; j_gene: TRBJ1-1; abundance: .; v_gene: TRBV29-1; CDR3nt: TGCAGCGTTGTCGGACGGGGGGCTTTCTTT; CDR3aa: CSVVGRGAFF
d_gene: .; j_gene: TRBJ2-5; abundance: .; v_gene: TRBV9; CDR3nt: TGTGCCAGCAGCGTATTTGGGGATGGAGAGACCCAGTACTTC; CDR3aa: CASSVFGDGETQYF
d_gene: .; j_gene: TRBJ2-3; abundance: .; v_gene: TRBV5-6; CDR3nt: TGTGCCAGCAGCCTCACAGATACGCAGTATTTT; CDR3aa: CASSLTDTQYF
d_gene: TRBD2; j_gene: TRBJ2-1; abundance: .; v_gene: TRBV6-5; CDR3nt: TGTGCCAGCAGACCCGGGAGCGGGGACTACAATGAGCAGTTCTTC; CDR3aa: CASRPGSGDYNEQFF
d_gene: TRBD1; j_gene: TRBJ2-7; abundance: few; v_gene: TRBV7-2; CDR3nt: TGTGCCAGCAGCTTAGAATGGACAGGTAGCTCCTACGAGCAGTACTTC; CDR3aa: CASSLEWTGSSYEQYF
d_gene: .; j_gene: TRBJ1-6; abundance: .; v_gene: TRBV10-3; CDR3nt: TGTGCCATCAGTGAGTCTTATGTGGATTCACCCCTCCACTTT; CDR3aa: CAISESYVDSPLHF
d_gene: .; j_gene: TRBJ2-3; abundance: .; v_gene: TRBV30; CDR3nt: TGTGCCTGGGCGGCGGGGGCGAACACAGATACGCAGTATTTT; CDR3aa: CAWAAGANTDTQYF
d_gene: .; j_gene: TRBJ1-1; abundance: .; v_gene: TRBV29-1; CDR3nt: TGCAGCGTCGGACAGCTTGAAGCTTTCTTT; CDR3aa: CSVGQLEAFF
d_gene: .; j_gene: TRBJ1-1; abundance: .; v_gene: TRBV6-1; CDR3nt: TGTGCCAGTCACCCGGGGAACACTGAAGCTTTCTTT; CDR3aa: CASHPGNTEAFF
d_gene: .; j_gene: TRBJ1-1; abundance: .; v_gene: TRBV4-1; CDR3nt: TGCGCCAGCAGCCAAGTCAGCGGCATGAACACTGAAGCTTTCTTT; CDR3aa: CASSQVSGMNTEAFF
d_gene: .; j_gene: TRBJ1-5; abundance: .; v_gene: TRBV19; CDR3nt: TGTGCCAGTAGTCAAGGGGGAGGGTTTCAGCCCCAGCATTTT; CDR3aa: CASSQGGGFQPQHF
d_gene: .; j_gene: TRBJ1-6; abundance: .; v_gene: TRBV11-2; CDR3nt: TGTGCCAGCAGCTTAGATGGGTCTGAAAATTCACCCCTCCACTTT; CDR3aa: CASSLDGSENSPLHF
d_gene: .; j_gene: TRBJ1-4; abundance: once; v_gene: TRBV4-1; CDR3nt: TGCGCCAGCAGCCAAGCAAGCGGCCCAGGGGTTGAAAAACTGTTTTTT; CDR3aa: CASSQASGPGVEKLFF
d_gene: .; j_gene: TRBJ1-2; abundance: .; v_gene: TRBV4-1; CDR3nt: TGCGCCAGCAGCCAAGATGCGCGGAATGGGTTTTATGGCTACACCTTC; CDR3aa: CASSQDARNGFYGYTF
d_gene: .; j_gene: TRBJ2-7; abundance: .; v_gene: TRBV7-9; CDR3nt: TGTGCCAGCAGCCTGGACCCCGGGTCCACCGAGCAGTACTTC; CDR3aa: CASSLDPGSTEQYF
d_gene: TRBD2; j_gene: TRBJ2-1; abundance: .; v_gene: TRBV4-1; CDR3nt: TGCGCCAGCACCCGGGGGGGAGGGTTAAATGAGCAGTTCTTC; CDR3aa: CASTRGGGLNEQFF
d_gene: .; j_gene: TRBJ2-1; abundance: once; v_gene: TRBV11-2; CDR3nt: TGTGCCAGCAGCTCGGGGGGCCGCCCCCTCTCCTACAATGAGCAGTTCTTC; CDR3aa: CASSSGGRPLSYNEQFF
d_gene: .; j_gene: TRBJ1-6; abundance: .; v_gene: TRBV6-5; CDR3nt: TGTGCCAGCAGTCCTAGGAGTCGGGATTCACCCCTCCACTTT; CDR3aa: CASSPRSRDSPLHF
d_gene: .; j_gene: TRBJ2-1; abundance: .; v_gene: TRBV2; CDR3nt: TGTGCCAGCAGTGAAAATGAGCAGTTCTTC; CDR3aa: CASSENEQFF
d_gene: TRBD2; j_gene: TRBJ2-3; abundance: .; v_gene: TRBV27; CDR3nt: TGTGCCAGCAGCCCCAGTGTGGGACTAGCGGGGTTTACAGATACGCAGTATTTT; CDR3aa: CASSPSVGLAGFTDTQYF
d_gene: TRBD1; j_gene: TRBJ1-5; abundance: .; v_gene: TRBV6-5; CDR3nt: TGTGCCAGCAGCCTCAGGACAGGGGCAGAGCCCCAGCATTTT; CDR3aa: CASSLRTGAEPQHF
d_gene: .; j_gene: TRBJ1-1; abundance: .; v_gene: TRBV10-1; CDR3nt: TGCGCCAGCAGTGAGTCGAGGGGTCGGGCTGAAGCTTTCTTT; CDR3aa: CASSESRGRAEAFF
d_gene: .; j_gene: TRBJ1-6; abundance: .; v_gene: TRBV30; CDR3nt: TGTGCCTGGAGTGATTTGGGTAATTCACCCCTCCACTTT; CDR3aa: CAWSDLGNSPLHF
d_gene: TRBD1; j_gene: TRBJ1-6; abundance: few; v_gene: TRBV6-5; CDR3nt: TGTGCCAGCAGCCCCGACAGGGTATATAATTCACCCCTCCACTTT; CDR3aa: CASSPDRVYNSPLHF
d_gene: TRBD2; j_gene: TRBJ2-1; abundance: .; v_gene: TRBV6-1; CDR3nt: TGTGCCAGCTCAGGACTAGATCCGGTAGTCGATGAGCAGTTCTTC; CDR3aa: CASSGLDPVVDEQFF
d_gene: TRBD2; j_gene: TRBJ2-1; abundance: .; v_gene: TRBV19; CDR3nt: TGTGCCAGTAGTACTATAGCGGGGGGGGACAGCTCCTACAATGAGCAGTTCTTC; CDR3aa: CASSTIAGGDSSYNEQFF
d_gene: TRBD2; j_gene: TRBJ2-1; abundance: medium-sized; v_gene: TRBV4-2; CDR3nt: TGTGCCAGCAGCCAAGCTGGGAGTAGCGGGGGGGCCGTACAGTTCTTC; CDR3aa: CASSQAGSSGGAVQFF
d_gene: TRBD1; j_gene: TRBJ1-2; abundance: .; v_gene: TRBV28; CDR3nt: TGTGCCAGCAGTTTAGCAGGGGGCAGATTTTACTATGGCTACACCTTC; CDR3aa: CASSLAGGRFYYGYTF
d_gene: TRBD2; j_gene: TRBJ2-5; abundance: .; v_gene: TRBV27; CDR3nt: TGTGCCAGCGGAAGCGGGGGGCAAGAGACCCAGTACTTC; CDR3aa: CASGSGGQETQYF